This TCR beta chain was recorded in a study of post-analysis software for immune sequencing data. Study results and caveats: The study found TRBV5-6, TRBV5-1 and TRBV20-1 among about 5 TRBV segments more frequent in patients than controls.

Concerning this clonotype itself: Its antigen remains unknown.

V gave up 4 bases and J gave up 2 bases, with 11 bases separating them. The CDR3 is 14 residues long. Germline V gene data show CDR1 as SGHRS and CDR2 as YFSETQ. Built from TCR beta cDNA, the libraries had unique molecular identifiers in them. TCRdb used MiXCR to reprocess the PCR reads, holding one entry per CDR3 protein. The top ten hold approximately 7.6% of the sample, which has 350,000 to 500,000 distinct CDR3 sequences, 39% seen once. What was sequenced was blood. The V gene is TRBV5-1, the J gene TRBJ2-3, with D perhaps TRBD1 (6 bases). The sequence was obtained from a girl aged 2 to 10 with multiple sclerosis. DNA for the CDR3: TGCGCCAGCAGCATCTCAGGGGACACAGATACGCAGTATTTT. Protein sequence: CASSISGDTDTQYF.